This TCR beta chain appears in the sequencing data of a study of T cell responses to AZD1222 COVID-19 vaccine. Assay: immunoSEQ multiplex PCR; the TCRdb copy retains only in-frame clones and omits some. The sample has over 150,000 clones, under 95% seen once. Study-level findings and limits: The span of vaccine-associated CD4 TCRs extended across spike, with dominance at 160-218 and 743-854. Variant regions that are unmutated are reportedly the target of nearly half of spike-specific TCRs.

In the case of this clone: Its antigen is currently unknown.

This CDR3 has 10 amino acids. The V gene's germline CDR1 is SGDLS and CDR2 YYNGEE. Trimming stripped 3 bases from V and 8 bases from J, with 5 bases between. This receptor was identified in an adult who received the AZD1222 COVID-19 vaccine. The gene calls are TRBV9 and TRBJ1-2; no reliable D call. The starting material was peripheral blood, obtained 28 days after the second AZD1222 dose. CDR3 amino acids: CASSGKGYTF. In nucleotides, the CDR3 is TGTGCCAGCAGCGGGAAAGGCTACACCTTC.